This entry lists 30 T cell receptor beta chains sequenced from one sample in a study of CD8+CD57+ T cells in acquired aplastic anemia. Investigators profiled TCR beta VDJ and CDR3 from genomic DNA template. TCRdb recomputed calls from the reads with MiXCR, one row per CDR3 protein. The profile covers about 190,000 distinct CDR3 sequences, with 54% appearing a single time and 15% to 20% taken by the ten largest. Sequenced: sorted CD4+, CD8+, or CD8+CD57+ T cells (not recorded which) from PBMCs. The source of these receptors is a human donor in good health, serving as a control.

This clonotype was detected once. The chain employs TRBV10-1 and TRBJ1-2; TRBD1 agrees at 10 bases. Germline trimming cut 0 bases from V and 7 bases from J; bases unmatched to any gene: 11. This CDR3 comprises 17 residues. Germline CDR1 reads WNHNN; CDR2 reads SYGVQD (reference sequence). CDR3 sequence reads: CASSESGQGNGERGYTF. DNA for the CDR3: TGCGCCAGCAGTGAGTCGGGACAGGGGAACGGAGAGCGTGGCTACACCTTC.

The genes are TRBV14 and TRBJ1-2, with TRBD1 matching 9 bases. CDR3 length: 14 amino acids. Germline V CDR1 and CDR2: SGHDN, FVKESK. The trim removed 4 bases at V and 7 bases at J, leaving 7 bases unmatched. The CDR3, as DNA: TGTGCCAGCAGCCGAACCAGGACAGGGGTTGGCTACACCTTC. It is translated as CASSRTRTGVGYTF.

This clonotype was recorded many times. The CDR3 region has the DNA TGTGCCAGCCAAAGACCTAACGGGGAGCTGTTTTTT. It is translated as CASQRPNGELFF. The J gene is TRBJ2-2, the V gene TRBV6-2 or TRBV6-3; D not certain. Germline CDR1 reads MNHEY; CDR2 reads SVGEGT. The CDR3 has 12 amino acids. The V gene lost 8 bases and the J gene lost 7 bases, with 11 bases spanning the gap.

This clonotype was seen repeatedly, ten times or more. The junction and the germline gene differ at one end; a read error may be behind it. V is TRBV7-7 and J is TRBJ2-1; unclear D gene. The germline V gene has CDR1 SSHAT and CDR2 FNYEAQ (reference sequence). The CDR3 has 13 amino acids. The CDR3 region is CASSLGLYNEQFF. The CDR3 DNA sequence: TGTGCTAGCAGCTTAGGCCTCTACAATGAGCAGTTCTTC. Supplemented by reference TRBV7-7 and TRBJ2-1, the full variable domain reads GAGVSQSPRYKVTKRGQDVTLRCDPISSHATLYWYQQALGQGPEFLTYFNYEAQPDKSGLPSDRFSAERPEGSISTLTIQRTEQRDSAMYRCASSLGLYNEQFFGPGTRLTVL.

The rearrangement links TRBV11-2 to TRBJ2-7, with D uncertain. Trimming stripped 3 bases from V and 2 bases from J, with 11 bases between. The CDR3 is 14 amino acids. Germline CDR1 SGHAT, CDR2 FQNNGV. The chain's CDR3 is CASSLTDTPYEQYF. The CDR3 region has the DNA TGTGCCAGCAGCTTGACGGATACACCCTACGAGCAGTACTTC.

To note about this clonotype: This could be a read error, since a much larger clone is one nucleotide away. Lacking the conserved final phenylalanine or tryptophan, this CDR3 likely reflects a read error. The CDR3 spells CASSLQGHEAFS. CDR3 DNA: TGTGCCAGCAGTTTACAGGGCCACGAAGCTTTCTCT. The V gene is TRBV28, the J gene TRBJ1-1; perhaps TRBD1 as D (5 bases). Trimming took 2 bases from V and 8 from J, leaving 9 bases between them. This CDR3 has 12 amino acids. CDR1 MDHEN and CDR2 SYDVKM come from the germline V gene.

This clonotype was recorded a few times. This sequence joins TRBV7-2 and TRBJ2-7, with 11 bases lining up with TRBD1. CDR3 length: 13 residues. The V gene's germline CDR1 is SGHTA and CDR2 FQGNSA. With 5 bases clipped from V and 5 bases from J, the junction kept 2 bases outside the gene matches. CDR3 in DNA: TGTGCCAGCAGCCCGGGACAGGGGGACGAGCAGTACTTC. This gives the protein CASSPGQGDEQYF.

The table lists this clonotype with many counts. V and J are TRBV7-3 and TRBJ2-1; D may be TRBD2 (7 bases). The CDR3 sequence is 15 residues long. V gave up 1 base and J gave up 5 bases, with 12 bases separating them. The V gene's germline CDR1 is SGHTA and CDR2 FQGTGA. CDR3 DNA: TGTGCCAGCAGCTTAAGTAGGGGGGGAAACAATGAGCAGTTCTTC. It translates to CASSLSRGGNNEQFF.

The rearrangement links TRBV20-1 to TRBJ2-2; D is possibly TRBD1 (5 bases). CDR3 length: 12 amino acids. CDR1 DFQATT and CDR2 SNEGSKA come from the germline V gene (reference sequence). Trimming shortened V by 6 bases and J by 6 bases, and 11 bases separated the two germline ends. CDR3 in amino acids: CSASREAGELFF. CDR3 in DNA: TGCAGTGCGAGCAGGGAAGCCGGGGAGCTGTTTTTT.

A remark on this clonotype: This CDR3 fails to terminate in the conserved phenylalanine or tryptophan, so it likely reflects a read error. The CDR3 region has the DNA TGCAGTGCTAGAGATCGAAGACAGGGCTCCTACGAGCAGTACCCC. Its translation: CSARDRRQGSYEQYP. The chain is built from TRBV20-1 and TRBJ2-7; 7 bases map to TRBD1. Germline assignment: CDR1 DFQATT and CDR2 SNEGSKA (reference sequence). V was clipped by 0 bases and J by 0 bases; unmatched bases: 5. CDR3 length: 15 residues.

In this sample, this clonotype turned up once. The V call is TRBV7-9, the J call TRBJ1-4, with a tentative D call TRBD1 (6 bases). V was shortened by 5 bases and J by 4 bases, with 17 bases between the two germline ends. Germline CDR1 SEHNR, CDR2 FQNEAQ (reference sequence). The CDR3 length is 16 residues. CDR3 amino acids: CASSPRTAASNEKLFF. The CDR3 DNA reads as TGTGCCAGCAGCCCCCGGACAGCTGCAAGTAATGAAAAACTGTTTTTT.

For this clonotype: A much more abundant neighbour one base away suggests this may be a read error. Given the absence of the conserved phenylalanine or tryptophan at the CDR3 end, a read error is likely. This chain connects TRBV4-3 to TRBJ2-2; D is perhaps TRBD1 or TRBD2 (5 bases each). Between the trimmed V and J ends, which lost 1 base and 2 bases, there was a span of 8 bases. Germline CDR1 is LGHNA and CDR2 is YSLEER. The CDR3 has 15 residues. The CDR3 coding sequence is TGCGCCAGCAGCCAAGTGGGGACCAACACCGGGGAGCTGTTTTCT. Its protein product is CASSQVGTNTGELFS.

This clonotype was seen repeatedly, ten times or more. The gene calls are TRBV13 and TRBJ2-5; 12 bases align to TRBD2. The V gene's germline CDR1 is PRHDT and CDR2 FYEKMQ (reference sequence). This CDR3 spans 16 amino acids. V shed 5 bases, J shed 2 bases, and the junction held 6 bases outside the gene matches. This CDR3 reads CASSRRLAGEQETQYF. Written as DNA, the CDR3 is TGTGCCAGCAGCCGTCGACTAGCGGGGGAACAAGAGACCCAGTACTTC.

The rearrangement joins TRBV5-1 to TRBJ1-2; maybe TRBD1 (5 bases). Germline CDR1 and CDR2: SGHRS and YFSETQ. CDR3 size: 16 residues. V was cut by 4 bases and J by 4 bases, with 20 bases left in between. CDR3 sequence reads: CASSGGLAGQGYGYTF. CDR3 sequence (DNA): TGCGCCAGCAGCGGTGGACTAGCGGGGCAGGGCTATGGCTACACCTTC.

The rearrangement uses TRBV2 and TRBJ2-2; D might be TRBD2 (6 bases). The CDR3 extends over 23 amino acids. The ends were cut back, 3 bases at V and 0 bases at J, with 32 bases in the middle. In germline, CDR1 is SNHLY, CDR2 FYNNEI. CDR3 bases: TGTGCCAGCAGTGAGATTGGGGCGGGTCGGCGGGGCGTTAATTCAGCGAACACCGGGGAGCTGTTTTTT. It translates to CASSEIGAGRRGVNSANTGELFF.

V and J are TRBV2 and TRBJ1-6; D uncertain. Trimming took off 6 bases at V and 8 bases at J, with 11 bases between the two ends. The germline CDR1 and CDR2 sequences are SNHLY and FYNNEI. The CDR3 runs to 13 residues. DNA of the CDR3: TGTGCCAGCAGCTCCTCCCCCGATTCACCCCTCCACTTT. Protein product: CASSSSPDSPLHF. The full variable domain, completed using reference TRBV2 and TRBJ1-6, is EPEVTQTPSHQVTQMGQEVILRCVPISNHLYFYWYRQILGQKVEFLVSFYNNEISEKSEIFDDQFSVERPDGSNFTLKIRSTKLEDSAMYFCASSSSPDSPLHFGNGTRLTVT.

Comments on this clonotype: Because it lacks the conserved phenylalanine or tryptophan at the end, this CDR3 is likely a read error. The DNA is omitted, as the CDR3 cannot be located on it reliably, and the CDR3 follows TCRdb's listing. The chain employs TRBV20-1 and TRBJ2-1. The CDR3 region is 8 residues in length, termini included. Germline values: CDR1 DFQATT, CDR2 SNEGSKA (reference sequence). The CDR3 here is CSARADYS.

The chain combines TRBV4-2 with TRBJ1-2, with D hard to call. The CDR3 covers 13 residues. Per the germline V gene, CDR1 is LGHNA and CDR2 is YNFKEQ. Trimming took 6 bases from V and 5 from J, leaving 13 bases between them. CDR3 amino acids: CASRQTAEYGYTF. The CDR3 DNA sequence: TGTGCCAGCAGACAGACGGCTGAATATGGCTACACCTTC.

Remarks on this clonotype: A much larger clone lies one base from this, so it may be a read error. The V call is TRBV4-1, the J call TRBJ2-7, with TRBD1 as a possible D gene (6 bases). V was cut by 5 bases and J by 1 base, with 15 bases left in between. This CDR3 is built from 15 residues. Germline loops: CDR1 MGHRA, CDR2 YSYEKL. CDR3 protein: CASSSSIGGSYEQYF. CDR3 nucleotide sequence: TGCGCCAGCAGCTCTTCGATAGGGGGATCCTACGAGCAGTACTTC.

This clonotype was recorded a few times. The CDR3 bases are TGTGCCAGCAGCGCGACAGGGAGGGAGACCCAGTACTTC. Translated, it gives CASSATGRETQYF. The genes are TRBV9 and TRBJ2-5, with D perhaps TRBD1 (7 bases). Germline-derived CDR1 and CDR2 are SGDLS and YYNGEE. The CDR3 has 13 amino acids. V lost 3 bases, J lost 5 bases, and 11 bases lay in between.

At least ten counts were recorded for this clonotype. The CDR3 region is CASSLAGTSNSPLHF. Written as DNA, the CDR3 is TGCGCCAGCAGCTTGGCCGGGACATCGAATTCACCCCTCCACTTT. This rearrangement joins TRBV5-1 to TRBJ1-6; TRBD1 might be the D (6 bases). This CDR3 has 15 residues. Per the germline V gene, CDR1 is SGHRS and CDR2 is YFSETQ. The V end was cut by 0 bases, the J end by 7 bases, with 11 bases between.

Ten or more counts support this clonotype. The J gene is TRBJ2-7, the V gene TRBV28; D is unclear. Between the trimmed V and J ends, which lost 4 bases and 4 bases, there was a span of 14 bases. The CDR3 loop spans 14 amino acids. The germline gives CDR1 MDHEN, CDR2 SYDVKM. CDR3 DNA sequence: TGTGCCAGCAGTTCGCCCCCCCCCGGATACGAGCAGTACTTC. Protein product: CASSSPPPGYEQYF. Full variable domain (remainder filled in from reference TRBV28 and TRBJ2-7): DVKVTQSSRYLVKRTGEKVFLECVQDMDHENMFWYRQDPGLGLRLIYFSYDVKMKEKGDIPEGYSVSREKKERFSLILESASTNQTSMYLCASSSPPPGYEQYFGPGTRLTVT.

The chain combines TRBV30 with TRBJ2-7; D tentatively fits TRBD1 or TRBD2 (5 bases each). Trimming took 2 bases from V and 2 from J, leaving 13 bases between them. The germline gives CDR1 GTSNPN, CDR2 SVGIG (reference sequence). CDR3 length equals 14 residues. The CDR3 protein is CAWSLGTATYEQYF. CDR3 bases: TGTGCCTGGAGTTTAGGGACCGCAACCTACGAGCAGTACTTC.

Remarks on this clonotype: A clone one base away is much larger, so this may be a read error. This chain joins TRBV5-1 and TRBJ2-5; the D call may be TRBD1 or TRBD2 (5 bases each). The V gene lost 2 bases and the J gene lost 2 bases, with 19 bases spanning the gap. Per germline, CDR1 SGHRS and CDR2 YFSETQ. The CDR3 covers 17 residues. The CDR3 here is CASSFTPSGTKQETQYF. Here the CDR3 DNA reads TGCGCCAGCAGCTTTACACCCTCCGGGACCAAACAAGAGACCCAGTACTTC.

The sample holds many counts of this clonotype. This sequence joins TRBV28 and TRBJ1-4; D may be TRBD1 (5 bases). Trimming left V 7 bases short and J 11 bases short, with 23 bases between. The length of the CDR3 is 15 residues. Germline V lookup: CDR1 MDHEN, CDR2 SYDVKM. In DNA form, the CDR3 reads TGTGCCAGCACCTTCCTTACAGGCCTACGCGGGAAACTGTTTTTT. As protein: CASTFLTGLRGKLFF.

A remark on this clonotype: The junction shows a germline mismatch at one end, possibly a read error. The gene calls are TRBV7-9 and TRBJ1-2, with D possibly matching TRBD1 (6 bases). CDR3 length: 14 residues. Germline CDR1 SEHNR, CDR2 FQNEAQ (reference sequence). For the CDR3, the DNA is TGTGCCTGCAGCTTGATTGGGACAAACTATGGCTACACCTTC. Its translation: CACSLIGTNYGYTF.

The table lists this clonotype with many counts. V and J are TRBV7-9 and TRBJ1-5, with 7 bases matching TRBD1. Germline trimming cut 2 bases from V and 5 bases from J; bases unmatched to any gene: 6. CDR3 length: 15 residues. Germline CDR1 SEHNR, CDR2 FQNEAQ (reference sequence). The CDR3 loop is CASSLTGDSYQPQHF. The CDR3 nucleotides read TGTGCCAGCAGCTTAACGGGGGACAGTTATCAGCCCCAGCATTTT.

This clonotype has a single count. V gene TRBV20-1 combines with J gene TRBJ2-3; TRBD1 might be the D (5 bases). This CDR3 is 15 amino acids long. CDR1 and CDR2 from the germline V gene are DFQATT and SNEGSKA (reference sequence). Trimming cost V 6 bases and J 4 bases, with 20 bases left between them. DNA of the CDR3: TGCAGTGCCTCACCCCGAAGTAGGGGCGCAGATACGCAGTATTTT. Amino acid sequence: CSASPRSRGADTQYF.

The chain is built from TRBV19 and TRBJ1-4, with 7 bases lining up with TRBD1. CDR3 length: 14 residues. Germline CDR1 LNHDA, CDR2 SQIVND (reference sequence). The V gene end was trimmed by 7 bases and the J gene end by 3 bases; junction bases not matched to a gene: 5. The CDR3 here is CASKGAEANEKLFF. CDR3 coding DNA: TGTGCCAGTAAGGGGGCCGAGGCTAATGAAAAACTGTTTTTT.

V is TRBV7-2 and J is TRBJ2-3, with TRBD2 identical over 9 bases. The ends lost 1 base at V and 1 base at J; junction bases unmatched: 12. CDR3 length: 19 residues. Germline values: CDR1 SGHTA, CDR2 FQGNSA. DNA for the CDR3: TGTGCCAGCAGCTTAGGTTGGCTAGCGGGAAGTTGGGGCACAGATACGCAGTATTTT. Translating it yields CASSLGWLAGSWGTDTQYF.